Listed here are 22 T cell receptor beta chains from one sample, sequenced in a study of identifying expanded T cells in peripheral blood. Only in-frame clones appear in the TCRdb table, and some are missing; sequencing was by immunoSEQ multiplex PCR. The sample contains about 120,000 clones, more than 75% of which appear only once. The sequenced sample was blood. Receptors originate from a person aged 18-70 years in good health.

The DNA for the CDR3 is TGTGCCAGCAGCTGGTCAGGACTTGCGACTGAAGCTTTCTTT. Amino acid sequence: CASSWSGLATEAFF. This chain connects TRBV5-8 to TRBJ1-1; D gene uncertain. The CDR3 totals 14 residues. Looked up from germline, CDR1 is SGHTS and CDR2 is YDEGEE. V was shortened by 3 bases and J by 5 bases, with 14 bases between the two germline ends. The full variable domain, rest sourced from reference TRBV5-8 and TRBJ1-1, is EAGVTQSPTHLIKTRGQQATLRCSPISGHTSVYWYQQALGLGLQFLLWYDEGEERNRGNFPPRFSGRQFPNYSSELNVNALELEDSALYLCASSWSGLATEAFFGQGTRLTVV.

The chain links TRBV4-3 to TRBJ2-1; tentatively, D is TRBD1 or TRBD2 (5 bases each). This CDR3 is 16 amino acids long. V dropped 1 base and J dropped 5 bases, with 15 bases sitting between them. The germline V gene has CDR1 LGHNA and CDR2 YSLEER. The DNA of the CDR3 is TGCGCCAGCAGCCAAGCCCCTTGGGGGTCCGACAATGAGCAGTTCTTC. Protein product: CASSQAPWGSDNEQFF.

A remark on this clone: The same CDR3 is also encoded by other DNA sequences in this sample. This chain uses TRBV5-1 with TRBJ1-2; 7 positions match TRBD1. The germline CDR1 and CDR2 sequences are SGHRS and YFSETQ. This CDR3 contains 13 residues. V shed 4 bases, J shed 5 bases, and the junction held 5 bases outside the gene matches. The CDR3 sequence: CASSPDRIYGYTF. CDR3 nucleotide sequence: TGCGCCAGCAGCCCGGACAGGATTTATGGCTACACCTTC.

In this sample, this clone turned up a few times. The chain has TRBV11-3 and TRBJ1-1; tentative D call: TRBD1 (6 bases). V was shortened by 8 bases and J by 10 bases, with 17 bases between the two germline ends. This CDR3 comprises 12 residues. Germline V lookup: CDR1 SGHNT, CDR2 YENEEA. In nucleotides, the CDR3 is TGTGCCAGCGGAACGGGAGGGACACGAGCTTTCTTT. It translates to CASGTGGTRAFF.

The genes are TRBV18 and TRBJ1-3; 9 positions agree with TRBD1. The junction had 9 bases not matched to a gene; V was cut back by 6 bases and J by 3 bases. CDR1 and CDR2 from the germline V gene are KGHSH and LQKENI. The CDR3 is 16 amino acids. CDR3 sequence: CASSPGTGSGGNTIYF. The CDR3 DNA reads TGTGCCAGCTCCCCCGGGACAGGGTCAGGTGGAAACACCATATATTTT.

The V call is TRBV5-1, the J call TRBJ2-3; D gene ambiguous. Germline loops: CDR1 SGHRS, CDR2 YFSETQ. The CDR3 is made up of 12 amino acids. Trimming left V 0 bases short and J 3 bases short, with 2 bases between. For the CDR3, the DNA is TGCGCCAGCAGCTTGGAAACAGATACGCAGTATTTT. This gives the protein CASSLETDTQYF.

This chain connects TRBV19 to TRBJ2-7, with TRBD1 as a possible D gene (5 bases). The V gene lost 4 bases and the J gene lost 4 bases, with 11 bases spanning the gap. CDR1 is LNHDA and CDR2 is SQIVND in the germline V gene (reference sequence). This CDR3 is built from 13 residues. This chain's CDR3 is CASSNLQGYEQYF. The CDR3 DNA reads TGTGCCAGTAGTAATCTGCAGGGATACGAGCAGTACTTC.

The chain carries TRBV6-1 and TRBJ1-1; TRBD1 might be the D (5 bases). Germline CDR1 is MNHNS and CDR2 is SASEGT. V shed 7 bases and J shed 4 bases, with 19 bases lying between them. CDR3 size: 15 residues. CDR3 sequence (DNA): TGTGCCAGCAATTATGGTCGGCCTGGGGGCACTGAAGCTTTCTTT. It yields the protein CASNYGRPGGTEAFF.

V and J are TRBV7-2 and TRBJ2-5, with D perhaps TRBD2 (7 bases). V was trimmed by 3 bases and J by 1 base, leaving 12 bases between them. The V gene's germline CDR1 is SGHTA and CDR2 FQGNSA. The CDR3 contains 15 residues. The CDR3 DNA sequence: TGTGCCAGCAGCTTGAACGGGGGGCTCCAAGAGACCCAGTACTTC. This translates into CASSLNGGLQETQYF.

This chain joins TRBV5-3 and TRBJ2-1; D might be TRBD1 (6 bases). TRBV5-3 is known as an ORF, though its function is uncertain. V was cut by 0 bases and J by 5 bases, with 15 bases left in between. This CDR3 has 16 residues. CDR3 region: CARSLGGGSTNNEQFF. CDR3 bases: TGTGCCAGAAGCTTGGGAGGGGGTTCCACGAACAATGAGCAGTTCTTC.

The rearrangement uses TRBV5-8 and TRBJ2-1, with 10 positions matching TRBD2. Looked up from germline, CDR1 is SGHTS and CDR2 is YDEGEE. Trimming took 1 base from V and 10 from J; bases not matched to a gene: 11. This CDR3 has 16 residues. CDR3 sequence reads: CASSLRAGGPSGEQFF. The CDR3 DNA is TGTGCCAGCAGCTTGCGAGCGGGGGGGCCAAGCGGCGAGCAGTTCTTC.

The V and J genes are TRBV18 and TRBJ1-2, with TRBD1 matching 7 bases. The CDR3 has 15 amino acids. The V segment lost 2 bases and the J segment 10 bases; nucleotides outside the gene matches: 13. The germline CDR1 and CDR2 sequences are KGHSH and LQKENI. The CDR3 loop reads CASSPMRGPRMDYTF. As DNA, the CDR3 is TGTGCCAGCTCACCAATGAGGGGGCCGCGGATGGACTACACCTTC.

J is TRBJ2-1 and V is TRBV5-1; maybe TRBD1 (8 bases). The germline V gene has CDR1 SGHRS and CDR2 YFSETQ. CDR3 length equals 18 residues. Deletions cut 2 bases from V and 0 bases from J, with 18 bases between. The CDR3 reads CASSLGQGGYFSYNEQFF. In DNA, the CDR3 is TGCGCCAGCAGCTTAGGACAGGGAGGGTACTTCTCCTACAATGAGCAGTTCTTC.

This chain joins TRBV30 and TRBJ2-7; the match to TRBD2 covers 10 bases. V was pared by 0 bases and J by 3 bases, with 17 bases of the junction left unmatched. The CDR3 covers 19 residues. Germline V CDR1 and CDR2: GTSNPN, SVGIG (reference sequence). The CDR3 sequence: CAWSVFFLSGGEGNYEQYF. The CDR3 DNA reads as TGTGCCTGGAGTGTCTTTTTTTTAAGCGGGGGGGAAGGAAACTACGAGCAGTACTTC.

This sequence joins TRBV2 and TRBJ1-2, with D unclear. The CDR3 length is 12 residues. V lost 3 bases to trimming and J lost 4 bases, with 6 bases between them. Germline V gives CDR1 SNHLY, CDR2 FYNNEI. The CDR3 DNA reads as TGTGCCAGCAGTGAGAGACCCTATGGCTACACCTTC. Its protein product is CASSERPYGYTF.

This clone was counted a few times. V and J are TRBV27 and TRBJ2-2; 9 bases match TRBD1. The CDR3 extends over 16 amino acids. J was trimmed by 2 bases and V by 3 bases; bases with no gene match: 4. In germline, CDR1 is MNHEY, CDR2 SMNVEV (reference sequence). The CDR3 DNA follows: TGTGCCAGCAGTTTTCGGGACAGGGTAAACACCGGGGAGCTGTTTTTT. As protein: CASSFRDRVNTGELFF.

The V and J genes are TRBV5-1 and TRBJ1-2; TRBD1 aligns across 9 bases. The CDR3 contains 13 residues. Germline CDR1 reads SGHRS; CDR2 reads YFSETQ. The V and J ends lost 0 bases and 10 bases, in that order; junction bases with no gene match: 4. The CDR3 spells CASSLGQGVIYTF. CDR3 nucleotides: TGCGCCAGCAGCTTGGGACAGGGGGTCATCTACACCTTC.

The gene calls are TRBV7-9 and TRBJ1-5, with D possibly TRBD1 on 6 matching bases. CDR1 is SEHNR and CDR2 is FQNEAQ in the germline V gene (reference sequence). V was trimmed by 5 bases and J by 0 bases, leaving 11 bases between them. The CDR3 contains 15 residues. The CDR3 region is CASSPGGASNQPQHF. In DNA, the CDR3 is TGTGCCAGCAGCCCTGGGGGGGCTAGCAATCAGCCCCAGCATTTT.

This clone has only one observation. The chain combines TRBV7-9 with TRBJ2-7; the D call may be TRBD1 or TRBD2 (6 bases each). Germline V gene data show CDR1 as SEHNR and CDR2 as FQNEAQ (reference sequence). V lost 5 bases and J lost 4, with 24 bases in between. The CDR3 consists of 17 residues. CDR3 sequence reads: CASSPPLSLRGGYEQYF. For the CDR3, the DNA is TGTGCCAGCAGCCCCCCGCTTTCCCTTAGAGGGGGGTACGAGCAGTACTTC.

This clone was counted only a few times. The rearrangement joins TRBV6-1 to TRBJ1-1, with a weak D call TRBD1 (6 bases). This CDR3 is 15 amino acids long. Trimming removed 1 base from V and 6 bases from J, with 15 bases in between. CDR1 is MNHNS and CDR2 is SASEGT in the germline V gene. CDR3 DNA sequence: TGTGCCAGCAGTGAAGTAGGGCGTCGGACAGCTGAAGCTTTCTTT. Translating it yields CASSEVGRRTAEAFF.

This chain links TRBV7-8 with TRBJ1-2, with D maybe TRBD1 (6 bases). CDR3 length: 16 amino acids. The ends were cut back, 1 base at V and 3 bases at J, with 15 bases in the middle. CDR1 is SGHVS and CDR2 is FQNEAQ in the germline V gene. The CDR3 is CASSLGERTADYGYTF. The CDR3 region has the DNA TGTGCCAGCAGCTTAGGGGAGCGGACAGCCGACTATGGCTACACCTTC.

This sequence joins TRBV11-3 and TRBJ2-1, with 7 nucleotides matching TRBD2. V was clipped by 3 bases and J by 5 bases; unmatched bases: 7. This CDR3 has 15 amino acids. The germline V gene has CDR1 SGHNT and CDR2 YENEEA. CDR3 sequence reads: CASSFSGTTHNEQFF. In DNA, the CDR3 is TGTGCCAGCAGCTTTTCCGGGACTACCCACAATGAGCAGTTCTTC.